This T cell receptor beta chain appears in the sequencing data of a study of OX40 agonist ivuxolimab in advanced cancers. Overall study results and limits: Expanded clones were, on average, more numerous in CD8+ T cells than in CD4+. Dose levels from 0.1 to 3.0 mg/kg saw CD4+ and CD8+ blood T cells expand clonally by week 6.

Trimming shortened V by 0 bases and J by 2 bases, and 14 bases separated the two germline ends. The CDR3 extends over 17 amino acids. Germline-derived CDR1 and CDR2 are SGHDN and FVKESK. With regard to this clone: Its cognate antigen is unknown.

This table comes from immunoSEQ multiplex PCR, and its TCRdb copy is limited to in-frame clones, with some not included. The sample has approximately 61,000 clones, about 90% seen once. The starting material was CD4+ or CD8+ T cells sorted from blood, obtained in a trial of the OX40 agonist ivuxolimab. The receptor was derived from an adult with an advanced solid tumor such as melanoma, head and neck, liver or kidney cancer. The chain carries TRBV14 and TRBJ1-5, with a tentative D call TRBD1 (5 bases). The CDR3 DNA sequence: TGTGCCAGCAGCCAAGATGGGGCCGGTGGTGGCAATCAGCCCCAGCATTTT. Its translation: CASSQDGAGGGNQPQHF.